The present TCR beta chain was sequenced within a study of cytomegalovirus exposure and HLA in healthy donors. Regarding the study as a whole: As a later analysis showed, several of the most significant clusters appeared to be linked to common viral pathogens. The study dropped some indistinguishable V segments, TRBV6-2 and TRBV6-3 among them.

Concerning this clone: Its antigen is still unknown.

The CDR3 length is 14 residues. The junction had 2 bases not matched to a gene; V was cut back by 5 bases and J by 1 base. Per germline, CDR1 MGHRA and CDR2 YSYEKL. The PCR had 60 Vbeta and 13 Jbeta primers. Sequencing used immunoSEQ multiplex PCR; TCRdb keeps in-frame clones, though not all of them. The table lists approximately 80,000 clones, with 0.95% to 1.3% in the top ten. This TCR derives from a woman under 40 in good health and CMV-seronegative. This rearrangement joins TRBV4-1 to TRBJ1-1, with 9 bases identical to TRBD1. Sample: PBMCs. The CDR3 region is CASSSGQGNTEAFF. In DNA, the CDR3 is TGCGCCAGCAGCTCGGGACAGGGGAACACTGAAGCTTTCTTT.